These 20 T cell receptor beta chains were all obtained from the same sample, sequenced in a study of cytomegalovirus exposure and HLA in healthy donors. This PCR relied on a set of 60 Vbeta primers and 13 Jbeta primers. Assay used: immunoSEQ multiplex PCR; TCRdb lists only in-frame clones, some missing. The sample consists of 150,000 to 200,000 clones, less than 90% of them appearing once. Sequenced material: PBMCs. The receptors shown here come from a woman in her late teens or twenties in good health and CMV-seronegative.

The chain employs TRBV5-1 and TRBJ1-2; 9 nucleotides line up with TRBD1. The CDR3 runs to 14 residues. V was clipped by 8 bases and J by 4 bases; unmatched bases: 9. The germline gives CDR1 SGHRS, CDR2 YFSETQ. The CDR3 is CASSQGASLYGYTF. DNA of the CDR3: TGCGCCAGTTCACAGGGGGCCTCACTCTATGGCTACACCTTC.

This clone has a handful of counts. The rearrangement links TRBV19 to TRBJ1-5; 8 bases line up with TRBD1. The V gene end was trimmed by 3 bases and the J gene end by 6 bases; junction bases not matched to a gene: 7. The CDR3 sequence is 15 residues long. CDR1 is LNHDA and CDR2 is SQIVND in the germline V gene (reference sequence). The CDR3, as DNA: TGTGCCAGTAGTATGACGACAGGGGTAGGTCAGCCCCAGCATTTT. This encodes CASSMTTGVGQPQHF.

This chain links TRBV6-1 with TRBJ2-3, with 10 bases identical to TRBD2. Germline V gives CDR1 MNHNS, CDR2 SASEGT. Trimming at V came to 0 bases and at J to 4 bases, leaving 7 bases not matched to a gene. There are 17 residues in the CDR3. The CDR3 coding sequence is TGTGCCAGCAGTGAAGCGCCGGCTAGCGGGAGCCCAGATACGCAGTATTTT. Its translation is CASSEAPASGSPDTQYF.

This clone was recorded once. CDR3 loop: CASSIGQGDYGYTF. In DNA, the CDR3 is TGTGCCAGTAGTATCGGACAGGGAGACTATGGCTACACCTTC. The chain joins TRBV19 to TRBJ1-2; 8 nucleotides match TRBD1. Germline CDR1 is LNHDA and CDR2 is SQIVND (reference sequence). The CDR3 is 14 amino acids. J gave up 3 bases and V 3 bases, and 3 bases lay outside the gene matches.

The V and J genes are TRBV5-1 and TRBJ2-2; D is undetermined. The germline gives CDR1 SGHRS, CDR2 YFSETQ. The ends were cut back, 4 bases at V and 2 bases at J, with 15 bases in the middle. The CDR3 covers 16 residues. CDR3 in amino acids: CASSPRFKPNTGELFF. In nucleotides, the CDR3 is TGCGCCAGCAGCCCCCGGTTTAAGCCCAACACCGGGGAGCTGTTTTTT.

The gene calls are TRBV6-6 and TRBJ2-5; the D gene is possibly TRBD2 (6 bases). The CDR3 sequence is 14 residues long. Trimming removed 5 bases from V and 4 bases from J, with 14 bases in between. Germline loops: CDR1 MNHNY, CDR2 SVGAGI (reference sequence). The CDR3: CASSIRGLAETQYF. CDR3 DNA: TGTGCCAGCAGTATTCGGGGGTTGGCAGAGACCCAGTACTTC.

This chain links TRBV4-2 with TRBJ2-7; TRBD1 might be the D (6 bases). This CDR3 region has 14 residues. The V gene's germline CDR1 is LGHNA and CDR2 YNFKEQ. V lost 1 base, J lost 0 bases, and 7 bases lay in between. In DNA, the CDR3 is TGTGCCAGCAGCCAAGGACAGGCCTCCTACGAGCAGTACTTC. It is translated as CASSQGQASYEQYF.

The chain joins TRBV7-9 to TRBJ2-7, with 8 bases aligning to TRBD1. This CDR3 has 14 amino acids. The germline gives CDR1 SEHNR, CDR2 FQNEAQ (reference sequence). The trim removed 5 bases at V and 0 bases at J, leaving 3 bases unmatched. CDR3 nucleotides: TGTGCCAGCAGCGGCAGGGGGCCCTCCTACGAGCAGTACTTC. Amino acids: CASSGRGPSYEQYF.

This chain connects TRBV5-1 to TRBJ2-7; TRBD1 matches 8 bases. The germline V gene encodes CDR1 SGHRS and CDR2 YFSETQ. The CDR3 is 15 residues long. J was trimmed by 2 bases and V by 4 bases; bases with no gene match: 8. The CDR3 reads CASSPTGAIPYEQYF. Written as DNA, the CDR3 is TGCGCCAGCAGCCCGACAGGGGCAATCCCCTACGAGCAGTACTTC.

The V and J genes are TRBV18 and TRBJ1-3; tentatively, D is TRBD1 (5 bases). CDR3 length: 13 amino acids. V gave up 0 bases and J gave up 8 bases, with 8 bases separating them. The germline V gene has CDR1 KGHSH and CDR2 LQKENI. The DNA of the CDR3 is TGTGCCAGCTCACCACCCTCGGGGGACACCATATATTTT. Its translation: CASSPPSGDTIYF.

The J gene is TRBJ1-2, the V gene TRBV19, with D perhaps TRBD1 (5 bases). Germline CDR1 is LNHDA and CDR2 is SQIVND (reference sequence). The CDR3 consists of 12 residues. V was clipped by 7 bases and J by 8 bases, with 14 bases between them. CDR3 coding DNA: TGTGCCAGTACAGGGCGCCCTAACGGCTACACCTTC. Translating gives CASTGRPNGYTF.

This clone was detected once. The chain combines TRBV19 with TRBJ1-1; D possibly corresponds to TRBD1 (6 bases). Trimming stripped 4 bases from V and 4 bases from J, with 13 bases between. The germline CDR1 and CDR2 sequences are LNHDA and SQIVND (reference sequence). This CDR3 has 14 amino acids. The CDR3 protein is CASSTTTGLTEAFF. The CDR3 coding sequence is TGTGCCAGTAGTACCACAACAGGGCTCACTGAAGCTTTCTTT. Using reference TRBV19 and TRBJ1-1 for the parts outside the CDR3, the full variable domain is DGGITQSPKYLFRKEGQNVTLSCEQNLNHDAMYWYRQDPGQGLRLIYYSQIVNDFQKGDIAEGYSVSREKKESFPLTVTSAQKNPTAFYLCASSTTTGLTEAFFGQGTRLTVV.

The chain employs TRBV7-9 and TRBJ2-4, with TRBD1 identical over 8 bases. The CDR3 totals 16 residues. Per germline, CDR1 SEHNR and CDR2 FQNEAQ (reference sequence). The V and J ends lost 5 bases and 1 base, in that order; junction bases with no gene match: 7. The DNA for the CDR3 is TGTGCCAGCAGCCCCAGTTACAGGGGGGCCAAAAACATTCAGTACTTC. It encodes CASSPSYRGAKNIQYF.

The chain uses TRBV5-6 and TRBJ2-2; 8 nucleotides agree with TRBD2. The CDR3 has 15 residues. Germline V gene data show CDR1 as SGHDT and CDR2 as YYEEEE. V shed 0 bases, J shed 6 bases, and the junction held 4 bases outside the gene matches. CDR3 in amino acids: CASSLVGGAAGELFF. The CDR3 DNA is TGTGCCAGCAGCTTGGTCGGGGGGGCCGCCGGGGAGCTGTTTTTT.

The V call is TRBV29-1, the J call TRBJ1-3; no reliable D call. CDR1 is SQVTM, CDR2 ANQGSEA, per germline. CDR3 length: 13 amino acids. V was trimmed by 7 bases and J by 4 bases, leaving 14 bases between them. The chain's CDR3 is CSASGGTGNTIYF. The CDR3, as DNA: TGCAGCGCAAGCGGAGGTACGGGAAACACCATATATTTT.

This chain connects TRBV28 to TRBJ1-4; D uncertain. The CDR3 is 13 amino acids. With 6 bases removed from V and 6 bases from J, the gap between germline ends came to 11 bases. Germline CDR1 is MDHEN and CDR2 is SYDVKM. The CDR3 DNA reads as TGTGCCAGCAGACCGGACGGGGATGAAAAACTGTTTTTT. This sequence encodes CASRPDGDEKLFF.

This clone was counted a few times. The chain links TRBV6-1 to TRBJ2-1; 12 nucleotides match TRBD2. Germline V CDR1 and CDR2: MNHNS, SASEGT. This CDR3 region has 14 residues. The trim removed 7 bases at V and 7 bases at J, leaving 5 bases unmatched. CDR3 in amino acids: CASKTSGSLNEQFF. CDR3 bases: TGTGCCAGCAAGACTAGCGGGAGCTTGAATGAGCAGTTCTTC.

V is TRBV28 and J is TRBJ1-2; 8 bases match TRBD1. After removal of 7 bases from V and 4 bases from J, the junction contained 8 bases not matched to a gene. The germline V gene encodes CDR1 MDHEN and CDR2 SYDVKM. This CDR3 spans 14 amino acids. CDR3 in amino acids: CASTRTGNPYGYTF. For the CDR3, the DNA is TGTGCCAGCACCCGGACAGGGAATCCCTATGGCTACACCTTC.

The chain combines TRBV11-2 with TRBJ2-3; 7 nucleotides line up with TRBD2. CDR1 SGHAT and CDR2 FQNNGV come from the germline V gene. V lost 8 bases and J lost 4; bases outside the gene matches: 12. There are 15 residues in the CDR3. The DNA of the CDR3 is TGTGCCAGCCTCGTTTTTGCGGGAGCATCAGATACGCAGTATTTT. As protein: CASLVFAGASDTQYF.

V gene TRBV6-5 combines with J gene TRBJ2-7; 7 nucleotides agree with TRBD2. This CDR3 is 15 amino acids long. V lost 0 bases and J lost 2; bases outside the gene matches: 4. Germline V gene sequence: CDR1 MNHEY, CDR2 SVGAGI. Written as DNA, the CDR3 is TGTGCCAGCAGTTACTCGAGCACTAGCGCCTACGAGCAGTACTTC. This gives the protein CASSYSSTSAYEQYF.